This T cell receptor (beta chain) is from a study of cytomegalovirus exposure and HLA in healthy donors. PCR employed 60 Vbeta and 13 Jbeta primers. Profiled with immunoSEQ multiplex PCR; TCRdb holds only in-frame clones, not every one. The profile shows over 150,000 clones, 80% to 90% of them singletons. The V gene end was trimmed by 7 bases and the J gene end by 1 base; junction bases not matched to a gene: 4. The length of the CDR3 is 15 residues. Germline CDR1 and CDR2: MGHDK and SYGVNS. The clonotype originates from a girl aged 2-10 years in good health and CMV-seropositive. The rearrangement links TRBV25-1 to TRBJ2-1, with 10 bases identical to TRBD1. Sequencing used PBMCs. The CDR3 DNA follows: TGTGCCAGCACCCGGACAGGGGGGTCCTACAATGAGCAGTTCTTC. Protein sequence: CASTRTGGSYNEQFF. Complete variable domain (other parts from reference TRBV25-1 and TRBJ2-1): EADIYQTPRYLVIGTGKKITLECSQTMGHDKMYWYQQDPGMELHLIHYSYGVNSTEKGDLSSESTVSRIRTEHFPLTLESARPSHTSQYLCASTRTGGSYNEQFFGPGTRLTVL.